Each of the 27 T cell receptor beta chains below was sequenced from the same sample in a study of T-cell reconstitution after alpha-beta-depleted transplantation in children. Unique molecular identifiers were built into the TCRbeta library. TCRdb reanalysed the PCR reads using MiXCR and keeps one entry per CDR3 protein. The table has 77,000 or so distinct CDR3 sequences, 15% to 20% seen once. The specimen was PBMCs, mostly from graft donor cells, collected 360 days after TCRalphabeta/CD19-depleted stem cell transplant. The receptors were sampled from a male patient under 10 years old who had a stem cell transplant for acute lymphoblastic leukemia, so the T cells may come from the graft donor.

CDR3 loop: CASSLGLARETQYF. DNA of the CDR3: TGCGCCAGCAGCTTGGGACTAGCTCGAGAGACCCAGTACTTC. This sequence joins TRBV5-1 and TRBJ2-5; 7 bases match TRBD2. The CDR3 extends over 14 amino acids. In germline, CDR1 is SGHRS, CDR2 YFSETQ. V trimming: 0 bases; J trimming: 4 bases; junction bases outside the gene matches: 3.

This clonotype was detected only once. The V call is TRBV20-1, the J call TRBJ2-1; 11 bases match TRBD2. Germline CDR1 is DFQATT and CDR2 is SNEGSKA (reference sequence). J was trimmed by 3 bases and V by 6 bases; bases with no gene match: 7. The CDR3 has 15 residues. The CDR3 DNA sequence: TGCAGTGCGACTCGACTAGCGGGATTCTACAATGAGCAGTTCTTC. It codes for CSATRLAGFYNEQFF.

This clonotype showed up just a few times. The chain employs TRBV25-1 and TRBJ1-1, with D possibly TRBD1 on 6 matching bases. The germline gives CDR1 MGHDK, CDR2 SYGVNS. This CDR3 comprises 13 residues. V was pared by 10 bases and J by 0 bases, with 12 bases between. The CDR3 reads CATKRGLNTEAFF. CDR3 bases: TGTGCCACCAAGCGGGGGCTGAACACTGAAGCTTTCTTT.

A few counts support this clonotype. The V and J genes are TRBV29-1 and TRBJ2-3, with 14 bases matching TRBD2. This CDR3 is 16 amino acids long. J lost 3 bases, V lost 4 bases, and 6 bases had no gene match. Germline lookup yields CDR1 SQVTM and CDR2 ANQGSEA. Written as DNA, the CDR3 is TGCAGCGTTGTATCCGGGACTAGCGGGAGAACAGATACGCAGTATTTT. Translated: CSVVSGTSGRTDTQYF.

This clonotype has more than one count but fewer than ten. The V call is TRBV12-3 or TRBV12-4, the J call TRBJ2-3; no clear D. The V end lost 5 bases, the J end lost 6 bases, and 12 bases lay between the germline ends. The length of the CDR3 is 13 residues. Here the CDR3 reads CASSRYSVDTQYF. CDR3 nucleotides: TGTGCCAGCAGTAGGTACTCGGTGGATACGCAGTATTTT.

This clonotype was observed many times. The rearrangement links TRBV27 to TRBJ1-1, with D uncertain. The CDR3 contains 13 residues. From germline, CDR1 is MNHEY and CDR2 SMNVEV (reference sequence). Between the trimmed V and J ends, which lost 2 bases and 3 bases, there was a span of 7 bases. CDR3: CASSLQYYTEAFF. The DNA of the CDR3 is TGTGCCAGCAGTTTACAATATTACACTGAAGCTTTCTTT.

This clonotype came up a few times. This chain joins TRBV12-3 or TRBV12-4 and TRBJ2-3; D uncertain. V lost 3 bases, J lost 8 bases, and 15 bases lay in between. CDR3 length: 14 amino acids. The CDR3 reads CASSFGIDLGTQYF. As DNA, the CDR3 is TGTGCCAGCAGTTTTGGGATCGACCTAGGTACGCAGTATTTT.

This CDR3 reads CASSFSQGVRMDIQYF. In nucleotides, the CDR3 is TGTGCCAGCAGCTTCTCCCAGGGGGTGAGGATGGACATTCAGTACTTC. The chain has TRBV7-9 and TRBJ2-4, with 7 bases fitting TRBD1. V gave up 3 bases and J gave up 8 bases; unmatched junction bases: 13. Germline values: CDR1 SEHNR, CDR2 FQNEAQ (reference sequence). The CDR3 runs to 16 residues.

The rearrangement links TRBV10-2 to TRBJ2-1; D unresolved. Germline loops: CDR1 WSHSY, CDR2 SAAADI. The CDR3 is made up of 12 amino acids. The ends were cut back, 3 bases at V and 9 bases at J, with 9 bases in the middle. The CDR3 loop reads CASSDFGCEQFF. The CDR3 DNA reads TGCGCCAGCAGTGATTTTGGTTGTGAGCAGTTCTTC.

This clonotype was detected a few times. The chain combines TRBV10-3 with TRBJ2-1; tentatively, D is TRBD2 (6 bases). The germline V gene encodes CDR1 ENHRY and CDR2 SYGVKD. The V and J ends lost 1 base and 6 bases respectively, with 10 bases between them. This CDR3 contains 14 residues. CDR3 amino acids: CAISEFTSSNEQFF. As DNA, the CDR3 is TGTGCCATCAGTGAGTTTACTAGCTCCAATGAGCAGTTCTTC.

The chain has TRBV19 and TRBJ2-7; D assignment may be TRBD1 or TRBD2 (5 bases each). The V gene lost 3 bases and the J gene lost 5 bases, with 8 bases spanning the gap. This CDR3 has 12 amino acids. CDR1 is LNHDA, CDR2 SQIVND, per germline (reference sequence). CDR3 DNA sequence: TGTGCCAGTAGTATGGGGGATAACGAGCAGTACTTC. It encodes CASSMGDNEQYF.

The chain recombines TRBV24-1 with TRBJ2-7; TRBD1 matches at 8 bases. CDR1 is KGHDR and CDR2 is SFDVKD in the germline V gene. V trimming: 4 bases; J trimming: 6 bases; junction bases outside the gene matches: 7. The CDR3 is 14 residues long. For the CDR3, the DNA is TGTGCCACCAGTGACCCAGGGGGCGCTGGCGAGCAGTACTTC. This sequence encodes CATSDPGGAGEQYF.

The sample holds many counts of this clonotype. The chain recombines TRBV5-1 with TRBJ2-5; tentatively, D is TRBD1 (5 bases). The V end was cut by 1 base, the J end by 6 bases, with 13 bases between. Germline lookup yields CDR1 SGHRS and CDR2 YFSETQ. This CDR3 comprises 14 residues. CDR3 nucleotides: TGCGCCAGCAGCTTGTCCAGGGCAGGGAAGACCCAGTACTTC. It encodes CASSLSRAGKTQYF. Filled out from reference TRBV5-1 and TRBJ2-5, the complete variable domain reads KAGVTQTPRYLIKTRGQQVTLSCSPISGHRSVSWYQQTPGQGLQFLFEYFSETQRNKGNFPGRFSGRQFSNSRSEMNVSTLELGDSALYLCASSLSRAGKTQYFGPGTRLLVL.

This clonotype was detected only a few times. J is TRBJ2-1 and V is TRBV11-3; 13 bases are shared with TRBD2. J gave up 4 bases and V 4 bases, and 4 bases lay outside the gene matches. The CDR3 sequence is 16 residues long. Germline CDR1 is SGHNT and CDR2 is YENEEA. The CDR3 DNA reads as TGTGCCAGCAGCTCCCTACTAGCGGGAGGGTACAATGAGCAGTTCTTC. It specifies CASSSLLAGGYNEQFF.

This clonotype was detected a few times. V usage is TRBV5-1 and J usage is TRBJ1-6; D is uncertain. Per the germline V gene, CDR1 is SGHRS and CDR2 is YFSETQ. V lost 0 bases and J 7 bases, leaving 11 bases between the germline ends. The CDR3 totals 15 residues. DNA of the CDR3: TGCGCCAGCAGCTTGGGCCAGTCCCCAAATTCACCCCTCCACTTT. Its protein is CASSLGQSPNSPLHF.

This rearrangement joins TRBV6-5 to TRBJ1-6, with D tentatively TRBD1 (6 bases). V gave up 4 bases and J gave up 10 bases, with 11 bases separating them. Germline CDR1 and CDR2: MNHEY and SVGAGI. This CDR3 is built from 13 residues. The CDR3 reads CASSSRGRSPLHF. CDR3 DNA: TGTGCCAGCAGTTCCAGGGGTCGGTCACCCCTCCACTTT.

This rearrangement joins TRBV11-2 to TRBJ2-1; TRBD1 agrees at 7 bases. The V gene's germline CDR1 is SGHAT and CDR2 FQNNGV. This CDR3 has 14 residues. V lost 3 bases, J lost 6 bases, and 5 bases stayed unmatched. The CDR3 sequence is CASSFRDRTNEQFF. The CDR3, as DNA: TGTGCCAGCAGCTTCCGGGACAGAACCAATGAGCAGTTCTTC.

Ten or more counts support this clonotype. Written as DNA, the CDR3 is TGTGCCAGCAGCTTGAGCAAAGGGGGCGTGGAGTCCTACGAGCAGTACTTC. Encoded protein: CASSLSKGGVESYEQYF. The rearrangement uses TRBV5-8 and TRBJ2-7; TRBD1 agrees at 7 bases. The CDR3 has 17 amino acids. J lost 1 base, V lost 1 base, and 11 bases had no gene match. Per germline, CDR1 SGHTS and CDR2 YDEGEE.

This clonotype has a handful of counts. CDR3 protein: CASSFTGTAYEQYF. CDR3 coding DNA: TGCGCCAGCAGCTTCACCGGGACAGCCTACGAGCAGTACTTC. The V gene is TRBV5-1, the J gene TRBJ2-7; 7 nucleotides line up with TRBD1. Trimming took 2 bases from V and 2 from J; bases not matched to a gene: 4. Germline V gives CDR1 SGHRS, CDR2 YFSETQ. There are 14 residues in the CDR3.

This clonotype was seen repeatedly, ten times or more. This sequence joins TRBV4-1 and TRBJ2-5, with 13 bases identical to TRBD2. Trimming at V came to 0 bases and at J to 4 bases, leaving 2 bases not matched to a gene. The CDR3 contains 16 residues. Germline CDR1 is MGHRA and CDR2 is YSYEKL. The DNA of the CDR3 is TGCGCCAGCAGCCAAGATGGGACTAGCGGGATAGAGACCCAGTACTTC. Protein sequence: CASSQDGTSGIETQYF.

This rearrangement joins TRBV10-3 to TRBJ2-1; TRBD2 agrees at 11 bases. CDR3 length: 14 amino acids. The J segment lost 3 bases and the V segment lost 7 bases, leaving 2 bases of the junction unmatched. Looked up from germline, CDR1 is ENHRY and CDR2 is SYGVKD. The CDR3, as DNA: TGTGCCATCACCGGGACTAGCGGCTACAATGAGCAGTTCTTC. Its protein is CAITGTSGYNEQFF.

V is TRBV10-2 and J is TRBJ2-1; weak D call: TRBD1 (6 bases). The V gene's germline CDR1 is WSHSY and CDR2 SAAADI. Trimming cost V 0 bases and J 5 bases, with 17 bases left between them. This CDR3 contains 17 residues. Written as DNA, the CDR3 is TGCGCCAGCAGTGAGTCTAGTAACAGGGCCCCTCACAATGAGCAGTTCTTC. It translates to CASSESSNRAPHNEQFF.

As DNA, the CDR3 is TGTGCCAGCAGCGCGCGGAGGGGCTCCTACAATGAGCAGTTCTTC. It encodes CASSARRGSYNEQFF. V usage is TRBV6-1 and J usage is TRBJ2-1; possibly TRBD2 for D (6 bases). Looked up from germline, CDR1 is MNHNS and CDR2 is SASEGT. The CDR3 runs to 15 residues. V was trimmed by 6 bases and J by 0 bases, leaving 12 bases between them.

This clonotype turned up a few times. The chain has TRBV12-3 or TRBV12-4 and TRBJ2-2; perhaps TRBD1 as D (6 bases). The CDR3 length is 15 residues. V lost 6 bases and J lost 1, with 12 bases in between. In DNA form, the CDR3 reads TGTGCCAGCAGGGGGCCGGGACAGAACACCGGGGAGCTGTTTTTT. Its protein product is CASRGPGQNTGELFF.

The CDR3 coding sequence is TGTGCCACCAGTGAGGCCGGGACTAGAGACTTAACAGATACGCAGTATTTT. Its protein product is CATSEAGTRDLTDTQYF. The rearrangement links TRBV24-1 to TRBJ2-3; 8 positions agree with TRBD2. CDR1 is KGHDR, CDR2 SFDVKD, per germline. CDR3 length: 17 residues. The J segment lost 3 bases and the V segment lost 4 bases, leaving 11 bases of the junction unmatched.

This clonotype turned up a few times. The chain is built from TRBV5-1 and TRBJ2-1; TRBD2 aligns across 7 bases. From germline, CDR1 is SGHRS and CDR2 YFSETQ. J was trimmed by 10 bases and V by 3 bases; bases with no gene match: 19. The CDR3 is 17 amino acids. CDR3 amino acids: CASSCTSERAIGCEQFF. DNA of the CDR3: TGCGCCAGCAGCTGTACTAGCGAGAGGGCAATAGGATGCGAGCAGTTCTTC.

This chain connects TRBV12-3 or TRBV12-4 to TRBJ2-5, with 8 bases aligning to TRBD2. Trimming cost V 5 bases and J 3 bases; bases outside gene matches: 5. CDR3 length: 14 amino acids. The CDR3 nucleotides read TGTGCCAGCAGTGTAGGACTAGCCGAAGAGACCCAGTACTTC. This translates into CASSVGLAEETQYF.